This paragraph reports one T cell receptor (beta chain). What it recognizes is unknown. The junction shows a germline mismatch at one end, possibly a read error. TCRdb used MiXCR to reprocess the reads, holding one entry per CDR3 protein. Here the sample spans some 920,000 distinct CDR3 sequences, less than 35% being singletons. The data originate from a study of T cell repertoires in cytomegalovirus infection. On the study more broadly: Indications came from public TCR beta signatures; they pointed to CMV infection and to a matching HLA type.

Germline CDR1 and CDR2: SGHVS and FQNEAQ. This CDR3 comprises 13 residues. Whole-study results and caveats: The study found HLA-C-restricted CMV-specific TCR beta clonotypes dominating the ex vivo response. CMV carriers having the relevant HLA were flagged by cumulative public TCR beta family frequency.

The chain couples TRBV7-8 to TRBJ1-2, with a possible D match to TRBD1 (6 bases). The starting material was cultured CD8+ T cells from PBMCs, obtained from culture after CMV antigen stimulation. This receptor was identified in a human donor in good health (CMV status not recorded). Some clones in this sample may be carry-over from other donors' samples. The CDR3 loop is CVSTKQGIDGYTF. The CDR3 nucleotides read TGTGTCAGCACCAAACAGGGTATCGATGGCTACACCTTC.